The 24 T cell receptor beta chains below all came from one sample that was sequenced in a study of T cells in localized non-small cell lung cancer. The method was immunoSEQ multiplex PCR; TCRdb's version includes in-frame clones alone and lacks a portion of them. This repertoire shows roughly 48,000 clones, around 80% found once; its top ten account for about 4%. The material was PBMCs, obtained before any cancer treatment. The receptors come from a woman aged 35 to 70 with stage II lung adenocarcinoma.

The chain combines TRBV6-1 with TRBJ2-2; tentatively, D is TRBD1 (5 bases). V lost 4 bases, J lost 2 bases, and 8 bases lay in between. The CDR3 loop spans 14 amino acids. Germline CDR1 MNHNS, CDR2 SASEGT. The CDR3 nucleotides are TGTGCCAGCAGTGTTCAGGGAAACACCGGGGAGCTGTTTTTT. This codes for CASSVQGNTGELFF.

This clone has just one count. The CDR3 protein is CASSLALGGRGGYTF. As DNA, the CDR3 is TGTGCCAGCAGCTTAGCCCTCGGAGGGAGAGGTGGCTACACCTTC. The V and J genes are TRBV13 and TRBJ1-2; D is uncertain. From germline, CDR1 is PRHDT and CDR2 FYEKMQ (reference sequence). The CDR3 contains 15 residues. Trimming took off 1 base at V and 7 bases at J, with 16 bases between the two ends.

V gene TRBV19 combines with J gene TRBJ1-5, with 7 positions matching TRBD1. The junction had 8 bases not matched to a gene; V was cut back by 5 bases and J by 4 bases. This CDR3 region has 15 residues. Per the germline V gene, CDR1 is LNHDA and CDR2 is SQIVND (reference sequence). CDR3: CASSPRTGQNQPQHF. Written as DNA, the CDR3 is TGTGCCAGTAGTCCTCGGACAGGCCAAAATCAGCCCCAGCATTTT.

The chain combines TRBV6-5 with TRBJ1-1; a possible D gene is TRBD1 (6 bases). The CDR3 has 14 amino acids. V lost 6 bases and J 1 base, leaving 12 bases between the germline ends. The V gene's germline CDR1 is MNHEY and CDR2 SVGAGI. DNA of the CDR3: TGTGCCAGCAGGGTACAGGGAGGGAACACTGAAGCTTTCTTT. Its translation: CASRVQGGNTEAFF.

The V and J genes are TRBV23-1 and TRBJ2-7; D could derive from TRBD1 or TRBD2 (5 bases each). TRBV23-1 carries the ORF label, with uncertain function. The CDR3 covers 18 residues. V gave up 0 bases and J gave up 4 bases, with 22 bases separating them. The CDR3 protein is CASSQSLTRTPKHYEQYF. DNA for the CDR3: TGCGCCAGCAGTCAATCCTTAACTAGGACACCAAAACATTACGAGCAGTACTTC.

V gene TRBV29-1 combines with J gene TRBJ1-1; perhaps TRBD1 as D (5 bases). Trimming removed 7 bases at V and 0 bases at J, with 9 bases between. The CDR3 runs 12 residues. Germline CDR1 is SQVTM and CDR2 is ANQGSEA. DNA for the CDR3: TGCAGCGCAGGGACTCTGAACACTGAAGCTTTCTTT. Its protein product is CSAGTLNTEAFF.

The chain has TRBV6-4 and TRBJ2-1; 12 bases are a match to TRBD2. CDR3 length equals 16 residues. Germline CDR1 reads MRHNA; CDR2 reads SNTAGT. The V gene end was trimmed by 0 bases and the J gene end by 4 bases; junction bases not matched to a gene: 1. The CDR3 bases are TGTGCCAGCAGTGACTCGGGGACTAGCGGGTACAATGAGCAGTTCTTC. Protein sequence: CASSDSGTSGYNEQFF.

This clone was seen only a few times. The chain couples TRBV19 to TRBJ2-6; TRBD2 aligns across 15 bases. Germline assignment: CDR1 LNHDA and CDR2 SQIVND (reference sequence). With 6 bases clipped from V and 4 bases from J, the junction kept 7 bases outside the gene matches. The CDR3 is 18 residues long. The DNA of the CDR3 is TGTGCCAGTAGCGGGGGACTAGCGGGGGGCCCCGGGGCCAACGTCCTGACTTTC. Encoded protein: CASSGGLAGGPGANVLTF.

The chain employs TRBV7-9 and TRBJ2-4; tentatively, D is TRBD1 (6 bases). V lost 0 bases to trimming and J lost 0 bases, with 6 bases between them. Germline CDR1 and CDR2: SEHNR and FQNEAQ (reference sequence). This CDR3 contains 15 residues. The CDR3 DNA sequence: TGTGCCAGCAGCTTAGCGGACAGAGCCAAAAACATTCAGTACTTC. It translates to CASSLADRAKNIQYF.

The chain has TRBV6-6 and TRBJ2-1; 8 nucleotides line up with TRBD1. With V trimmed by 7 bases and J by 4 bases, 6 bases remained unmatched. The CDR3 has 14 amino acids. Germline values: CDR1 MNHNY, CDR2 SVGAGI (reference sequence). The CDR3 DNA reads as TGTGCCAGCATCTCCCGACAGGGGTACAATGAGCAGTTCTTC. It specifies CASISRQGYNEQFF.

The genes are TRBV10-2 and TRBJ1-2, with 7 nucleotides matching TRBD1. V trimming: 6 bases; J trimming: 6 bases; junction bases outside the gene matches: 10. This CDR3 is built from 14 residues. The germline CDR1 and CDR2 sequences are WSHSY and SAAADI. The CDR3 loop is CASRKGEGADGYTF. The DNA of the CDR3 is TGCGCCAGCAGGAAAGGGGAGGGGGCGGATGGCTACACCTTC.

This sequence joins TRBV6-5 and TRBJ1-1; D unresolved. V was trimmed by 6 bases and J by 5 bases, leaving 13 bases between them. Germline V lookup: CDR1 MNHEY, CDR2 SVGAGI. CDR3 length: 13 residues. The CDR3 region is CASSAQRATEAFF. The DNA of the CDR3 is TGTGCCAGCAGCGCCCAACGGGCTACTGAAGCTTTCTTT.

The CDR3 DNA follows: TGTGCCAGCAGTTACTCGACGCAACTACTAGGCGGCTACACCTTC. This translates into CASSYSTQLLGGYTF. This sequence joins TRBV6-5 and TRBJ1-2; D remains ambiguous. The germline CDR1 and CDR2 sequences are MNHEY and SVGAGI. V gave up 0 bases and J gave up 8 bases, with 16 bases separating them. The CDR3 runs to 15 residues.

This rearrangement joins TRBV19 to TRBJ1-2, with D possibly being TRBD1 (5 bases). This CDR3 has 14 residues. V was pared by 9 bases and J by 8 bases, with 22 bases between. The germline V gene has CDR1 LNHDA and CDR2 SQIVND (reference sequence). CDR3 bases: TGTGCCAGCCTGTCTATAACTCAGGGTTTAGGCTACACCTTC. Translation gives CASLSITQGLGYTF.

The J gene is TRBJ2-2, the V gene TRBV9; tentative D call: TRBD1 (6 bases). V was trimmed by 4 bases and J by 1 base, leaving 14 bases between them. Germline loops: CDR1 SGDLS, CDR2 YYNGEE. The CDR3 sequence is 16 residues long. The CDR3 is CASSSRRGRNTGELFF. The CDR3 DNA is TGTGCCAGCAGCTCCCGAAGGGGGAGGAACACCGGGGAGCTGTTTTTT.

The rearrangement joins TRBV2 to TRBJ2-7; 7 bases are shared with TRBD2. CDR1 and CDR2 from the germline V gene are SNHLY and FYNNEI. This CDR3 is built from 14 residues. V was clipped by 4 bases and J by 3 bases; unmatched bases: 6. The CDR3 nucleotides read TGTGCCAGCAGTGGGGGGGGAGGCGACTACGAGCAGTACTTC. Its protein product is CASSGGGGDYEQYF.

The chain employs TRBV30 and TRBJ2-1, with D perhaps given as TRBD1 or TRBD2 (5 bases each). The V end was cut by 1 base, the J end by 0 bases, with 13 bases between. The CDR3 has 16 amino acids. Germline lookup yields CDR1 GTSNPN and CDR2 SVGIG (reference sequence). The CDR3 protein is CAWSAALGVSYNEQFF. In nucleotides, the CDR3 is TGTGCCTGGAGTGCCGCTCTGGGGGTCTCCTACAATGAGCAGTTCTTC.

V and J are TRBV27 and TRBJ2-7; 9 positions match TRBD1. J gave up 1 base and V 8 bases, and 12 bases lay outside the gene matches. The CDR3 totals 16 residues. The germline gives CDR1 MNHEY, CDR2 SMNVEV (reference sequence). The CDR3 DNA is TGTGCCAGCGGTACTCGGGACAGGGTTTTTTCCTACGAGCAGTACTTC. It encodes CASGTRDRVFSYEQYF.

The table lists this clone with a few counts. This sequence joins TRBV10-3 and TRBJ1-1; 7 nucleotides match TRBD1. J was trimmed by 0 bases and V by 4 bases; bases with no gene match: 8. In germline, CDR1 is ENHRY, CDR2 SYGVKD. The CDR3 length is 16 residues. CDR3 region: CAISAGQAPMNTEAFF. CDR3 DNA sequence: TGTGCCATCAGTGCTGGACAGGCTCCAATGAACACTGAAGCTTTCTTT.

The V and J genes are TRBV27 and TRBJ2-3, with 7 bases identical to TRBD1. J was trimmed by 0 bases and V by 5 bases; bases with no gene match: 11. Per the germline V gene, CDR1 is MNHEY and CDR2 is SMNVEV (reference sequence). The CDR3 has 17 amino acids. Written as DNA, the CDR3 is TGTGCCAGCAGTACCCCTCGGACAGGCCTTAGCACAGATACGCAGTATTTT. Translated, it gives CASSTPRTGLSTDTQYF.

The chain carries TRBV18 and TRBJ1-1; D remains ambiguous. The V and J ends lost 2 bases and 5 bases respectively, with 12 bases between them. The CDR3 runs 14 residues. Per the germline V gene, CDR1 is KGHSH and CDR2 is LQKENI. The CDR3 sequence: CASSPAMVRTEAFF. CDR3 coding DNA: TGTGCCAGCTCACCAGCCATGGTCAGGACTGAAGCTTTCTTT.

The CDR3 region is CASSVVETEAFF. CDR3 sequence (DNA): TGTGCCAGCTCCGTTGTGGAGACTGAAGCTTTCTTT. The chain links TRBV28 to TRBJ1-1; D not certain. Trimming left V 8 bases short and J 5 bases short, with 12 bases between. The germline V gene has CDR1 MDHEN and CDR2 SYDVKM. The CDR3 length is 12 residues.

This chain connects TRBV9 to TRBJ2-2; D gene ambiguous. Per the germline V gene, CDR1 is SGDLS and CDR2 is YYNGEE. The V and J ends lost 3 bases and 7 bases respectively, with 7 bases between them. CDR3 size: 12 residues. Here the CDR3 DNA reads TGTGCCAGCAGCGAGGCATACGGGGAGCTGTTTTTT. This translates into CASSEAYGELFF.

The CDR3 loop is CASSEAGQGRKLFF. CDR3 in DNA: TGTGCCAGCAGTGAAGCGGGACAGGGAAGAAAACTGTTTTTT. This chain connects TRBV2 to TRBJ1-4; 9 positions agree with TRBD1. Losses at the gene ends were 0 bases for V and 10 bases for J; bases not matched to a gene: 3. The CDR3 runs to 14 residues. Germline CDR1 SNHLY, CDR2 FYNNEI.